This TCR beta chain was profiled in a study of blood T cell repertoires in COVID-19. Turning to the study itself: Samples representing acute and convalescent COVID-19 were sourced from the United States, Italy and Spain. PBMCs, B-cell-depleted T cells, or T cells provided the cDNA or gDNA that made up the material.

V dropped 0 bases and J dropped 2; count of bases not matched to a gene: 4. The CDR3 consists of 16 residues. Germline CDR1 LNHNV, CDR2 YYDKDF (reference sequence). The sample holds one count of this clone. Authors' data handling: Estimation of nucleated cell counts relied on the amplification of reference gene primers. Data came from immunoSEQ multiplex PCR; TCRdb stores just in-frame clones and leaves some out. D and trimming were read from the DNA, whereas the V and J calls and clone size are those reported in that table. This sample has nearly 110,000 clones, with 89% found just once. The receptor was isolated from a man aged 40-49 years with active or convalescent COVID-19. Sequencing used peripheral blood. This rearrangement joins TRBV15 to TRBJ2-3; 8 nucleotides align to TRBD2. The CDR3 region is CATSRDPGRATDTQYF. The CDR3 DNA sequence: TGTGCCACCAGCAGAGATCCCGGGAGGGCCACAGATACGCAGTATTTT. Full variable domain (missing parts from reference TRBV15 and TRBJ2-3): DAMVIQNPRYQVTQFGKPVTLSCSQTLNHNVMYWYQQKSSQAPKLLFHYYDKDFNNEADTPDNFQSRRPNTSFCFLDIRSPGLGDTAMYLCATSRDPGRATDTQYFGPGTRLTVL.